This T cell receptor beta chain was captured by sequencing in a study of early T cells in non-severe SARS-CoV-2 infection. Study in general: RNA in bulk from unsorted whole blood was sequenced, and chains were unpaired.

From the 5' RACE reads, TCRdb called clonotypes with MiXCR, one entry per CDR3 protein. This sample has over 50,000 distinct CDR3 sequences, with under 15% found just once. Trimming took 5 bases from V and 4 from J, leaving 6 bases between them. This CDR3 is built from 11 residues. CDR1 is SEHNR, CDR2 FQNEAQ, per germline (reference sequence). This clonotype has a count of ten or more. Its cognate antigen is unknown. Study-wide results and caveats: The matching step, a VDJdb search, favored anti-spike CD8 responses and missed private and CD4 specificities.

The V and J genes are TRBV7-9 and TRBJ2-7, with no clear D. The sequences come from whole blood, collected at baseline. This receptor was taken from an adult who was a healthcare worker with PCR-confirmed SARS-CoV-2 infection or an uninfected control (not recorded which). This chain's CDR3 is CASSQKYEQYF. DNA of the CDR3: TGTGCCAGCAGCCAAAAGTACGAGCAGTACTTC.